This TCR beta chain was found in a study of circulating and synovial CD4+ cells in juvenile arthritis. This clone occurred once. Clones were sequenced by immunoSEQ multiplex PCR, and TCRdb holds only the in-frame ones, with some missing. Here the sample spans about 33,000 clones, roughly 95% being singletons. This clonotype was obtained from a human donor with juvenile idiopathic arthritis. Sequenced sample: CD4+ T cells from blood.

The CDR3 nucleotides are TGTGCCAGCAGTGACCGGGACAGGGGTTTTGAGACCCAGTACTTC. Residues: CASSDRDRGFETQYF. V gene TRBV6-1 combines with J gene TRBJ2-5, with 10 bases identical to TRBD1. This CDR3 is 15 amino acids long. V shed 3 bases, J shed 5 bases, and the junction held 6 bases outside the gene matches. Germline CDR1 is MNHNS and CDR2 is SASEGT.